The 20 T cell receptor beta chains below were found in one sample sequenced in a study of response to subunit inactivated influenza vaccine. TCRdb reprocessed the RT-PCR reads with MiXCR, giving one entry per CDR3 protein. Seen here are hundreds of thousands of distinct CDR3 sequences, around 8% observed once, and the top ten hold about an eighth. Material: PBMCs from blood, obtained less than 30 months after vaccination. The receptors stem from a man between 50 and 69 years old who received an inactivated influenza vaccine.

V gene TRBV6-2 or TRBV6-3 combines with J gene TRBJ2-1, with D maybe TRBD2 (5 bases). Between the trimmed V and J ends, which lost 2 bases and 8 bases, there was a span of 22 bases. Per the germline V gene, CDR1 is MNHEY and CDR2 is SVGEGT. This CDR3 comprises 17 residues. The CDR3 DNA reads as TGTGCCAGCAGTTACGGTCTGTCCACGGGCTATAGCGATGAGCAGTTCTTC. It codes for CASSYGLSTGYSDEQFF.

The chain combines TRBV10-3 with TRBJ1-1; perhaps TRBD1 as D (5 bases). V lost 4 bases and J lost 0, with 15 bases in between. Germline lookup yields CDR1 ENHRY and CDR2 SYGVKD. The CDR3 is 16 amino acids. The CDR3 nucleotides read TGTGCCATCAGTGGAATCGACGGGGCCTTGAACACTGAAGCTTTCTTT. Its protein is CAISGIDGALNTEAFF.

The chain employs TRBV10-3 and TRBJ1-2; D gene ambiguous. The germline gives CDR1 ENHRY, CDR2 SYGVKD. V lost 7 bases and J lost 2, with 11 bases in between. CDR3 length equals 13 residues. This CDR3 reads CAITSSGNYGYTF. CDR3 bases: TGTGCCATCACTAGTTCCGGGAACTATGGCTACACCTTC.

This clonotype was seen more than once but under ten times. CDR3 sequence reads: CSVTGVFNYNEQFF. CDR3 DNA: TGCAGCGTTACAGGGGTCTTCAACTACAATGAGCAGTTCTTC. This chain uses TRBV29-1 with TRBJ2-1, with 7 bases aligning to TRBD1. The ends lost 5 bases at V and 3 bases at J; junction bases unmatched: 7. This CDR3 is 14 amino acids long. The V gene's germline CDR1 is SQVTM and CDR2 ANQGSEA.

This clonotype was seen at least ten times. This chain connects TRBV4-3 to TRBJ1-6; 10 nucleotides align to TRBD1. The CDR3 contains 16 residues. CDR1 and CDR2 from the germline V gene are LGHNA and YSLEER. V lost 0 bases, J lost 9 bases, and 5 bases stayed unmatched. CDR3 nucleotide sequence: TGCGCCAGCAGCCAAGACCCGACAGGGGGCACTTCACCCCTCCACTTT. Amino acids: CASSQDPTGGTSPLHF.

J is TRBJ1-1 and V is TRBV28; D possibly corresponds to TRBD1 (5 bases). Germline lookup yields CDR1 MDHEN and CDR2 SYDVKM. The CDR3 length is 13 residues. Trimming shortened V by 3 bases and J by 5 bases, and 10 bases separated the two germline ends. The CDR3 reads CASSFFGGTEAFF. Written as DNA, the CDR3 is TGTGCCAGCAGTTTTTTTGGGGGAACTGAAGCTTTCTTT.

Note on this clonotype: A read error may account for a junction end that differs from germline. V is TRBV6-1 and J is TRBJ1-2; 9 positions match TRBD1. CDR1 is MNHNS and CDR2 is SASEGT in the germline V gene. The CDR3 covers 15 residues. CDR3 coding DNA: TGTGCCAGCAGTCGAGGGACAGGGTTCTTCTATGGCTACCCCTTC. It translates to CASSRGTGFFYGYPF.

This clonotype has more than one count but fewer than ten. The CDR3 region has the DNA TGCGCCAGCAGCTTGGACCTGACAGGGGGCAGTTCAGAGACCCAGTACTTC. Translating gives CASSLDLTGGSSETQYF. This chain uses TRBV5-1 with TRBJ2-5, with 10 bases lining up with TRBD1. The CDR3 has 17 amino acids. The junction had 9 bases not matched to a gene; V was cut back by 0 bases and J by 4 bases. From germline, CDR1 is SGHRS and CDR2 YFSETQ.

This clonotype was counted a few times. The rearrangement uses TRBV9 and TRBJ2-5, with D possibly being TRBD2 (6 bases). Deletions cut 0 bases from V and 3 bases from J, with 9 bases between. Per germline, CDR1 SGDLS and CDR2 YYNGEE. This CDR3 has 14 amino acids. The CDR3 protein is CASSVGLAEETQYF. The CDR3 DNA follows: TGTGCCAGCAGCGTAGGGTTAGCGGAAGAGACCCAGTACTTC.

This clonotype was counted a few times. The CDR3 is CASSLVSVTNAGELFF. CDR3 in DNA: TGTGCCAGCAGCTTAGTTTCAGTGACAAATGCCGGGGAGCTGTTTTTT. The chain combines TRBV7-2 with TRBJ2-2; no clear D. This CDR3 contains 16 residues. V was cut by 1 base and J by 6 bases, with 15 bases left in between. CDR1 and CDR2 (germline): SGHTA, FQGNSA. Complete variable domain (other parts from reference TRBV7-2 and TRBJ2-2): GAGVSQSPSNKVTEKGKDVELRCDPISGHTALYWYRQSLGQGLEFLIYFQGNSAPDKSGLPSDRFSAERTGGSVSTLTIQRTQQEDSAVYLCASSLVSVTNAGELFFGEGSRLTVL.

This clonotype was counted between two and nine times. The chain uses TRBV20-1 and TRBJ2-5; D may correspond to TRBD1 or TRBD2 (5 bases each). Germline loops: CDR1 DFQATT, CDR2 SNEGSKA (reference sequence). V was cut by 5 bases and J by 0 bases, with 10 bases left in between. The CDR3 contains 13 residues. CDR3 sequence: CSAGDGNQETQYF. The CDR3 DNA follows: TGCAGTGCTGGGGACGGAAACCAAGAGACCCAGTACTTC.

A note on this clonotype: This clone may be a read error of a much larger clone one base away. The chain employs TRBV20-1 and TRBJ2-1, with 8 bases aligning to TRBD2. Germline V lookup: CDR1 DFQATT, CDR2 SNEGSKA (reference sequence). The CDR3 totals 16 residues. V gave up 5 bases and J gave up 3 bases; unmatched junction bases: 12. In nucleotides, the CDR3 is TGCAGTGCTGGATGGGGCGGTAGCGGGGTCTACAATGAGCAGTTCTTC. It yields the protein CSAGWGGSGVYNEQFF.

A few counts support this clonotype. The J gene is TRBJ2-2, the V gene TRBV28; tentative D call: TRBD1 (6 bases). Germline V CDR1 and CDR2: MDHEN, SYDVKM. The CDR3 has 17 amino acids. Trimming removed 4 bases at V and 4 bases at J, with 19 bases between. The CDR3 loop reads CASSYRASGAGTGELFF. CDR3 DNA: TGTGCCAGCAGTTATAGGGCCTCAGGGGCTGGCACCGGGGAGCTGTTTTTT.

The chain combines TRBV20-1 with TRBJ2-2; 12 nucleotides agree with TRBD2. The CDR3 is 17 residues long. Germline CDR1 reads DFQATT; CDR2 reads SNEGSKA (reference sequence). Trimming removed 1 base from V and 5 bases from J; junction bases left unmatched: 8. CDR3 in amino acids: CSARVLAGGPGTGELFF. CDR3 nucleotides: TGCAGTGCTAGAGTGCTAGCGGGGGGGCCGGGGACCGGGGAGCTGTTTTTT.

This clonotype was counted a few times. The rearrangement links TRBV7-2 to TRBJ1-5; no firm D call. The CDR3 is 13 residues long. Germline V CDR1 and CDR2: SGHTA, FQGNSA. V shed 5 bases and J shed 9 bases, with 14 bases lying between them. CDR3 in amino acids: CASSPPGLGPQHF. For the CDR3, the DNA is TGTGCCAGCAGCCCCCCGGGGTTGGGGCCCCAGCATTTT.

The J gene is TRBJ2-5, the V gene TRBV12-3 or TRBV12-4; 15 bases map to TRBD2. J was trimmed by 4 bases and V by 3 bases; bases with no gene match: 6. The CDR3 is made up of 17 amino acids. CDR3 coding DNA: TGTGCCAGCAGTTTCAAGGGACTAGCGGGGGGTTCAGAGACCCAGTACTTC. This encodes CASSFKGLAGGSETQYF.

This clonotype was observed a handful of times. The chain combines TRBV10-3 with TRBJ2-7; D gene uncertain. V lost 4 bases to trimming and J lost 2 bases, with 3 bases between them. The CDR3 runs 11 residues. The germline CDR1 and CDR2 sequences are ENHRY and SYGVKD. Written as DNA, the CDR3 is TGTGCCATCAGTGCAACCTACGAGCAGTACTTC. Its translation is CAISATYEQYF.

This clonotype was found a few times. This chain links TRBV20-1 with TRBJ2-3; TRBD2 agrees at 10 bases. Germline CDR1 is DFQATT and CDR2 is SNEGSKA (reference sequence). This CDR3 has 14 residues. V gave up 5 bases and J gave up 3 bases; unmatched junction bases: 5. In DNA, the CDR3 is TGCAGTGCTCTCGGGACTAGCGTAACAGATACGCAGTATTTT. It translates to CSALGTSVTDTQYF.

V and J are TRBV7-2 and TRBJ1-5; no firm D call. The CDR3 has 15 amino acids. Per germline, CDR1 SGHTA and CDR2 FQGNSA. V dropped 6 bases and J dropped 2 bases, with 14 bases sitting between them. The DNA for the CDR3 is TGTGCCAGCAGGCCTGGCGGATTCGGCAATCAGCCCCAGCATTTT. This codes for CASRPGGFGNQPQHF. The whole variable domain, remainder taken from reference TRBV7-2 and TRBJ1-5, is GAGVSQSPSNKVTEKGKDVELRCDPISGHTALYWYRQSLGQGLEFLIYFQGNSAPDKSGLPSDRFSAERTGGSVSTLTIQRTQQEDSAVYLCASRPGGFGNQPQHFGDGTRLSIL.

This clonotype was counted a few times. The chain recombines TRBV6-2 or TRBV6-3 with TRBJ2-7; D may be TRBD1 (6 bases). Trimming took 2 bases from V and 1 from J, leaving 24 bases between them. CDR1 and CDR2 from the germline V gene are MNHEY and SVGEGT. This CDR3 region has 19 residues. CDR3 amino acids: CASSYRRQERGRLSYEQYF. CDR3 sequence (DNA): TGTGCCAGCAGTTACCGTCGACAGGAACGGGGCCGGCTGTCCTACGAGCAGTACTTC.